This TCR beta chain stems from a study of human T cells and chemical hapten exposure. Time point in this sample: pre-sensitization, week 0. Treatment here: therapeutic diphenylcyclopropenone sensitization with weekly scalp DPC. During construction of the library, unique molecular identifiers were attached to individual cDNA molecules for quantitative, reproducible TCR counting. TCRdb itself ran the RACE reads through MiXCR, one entry per CDR3 protein. In the table there are about 270,000 distinct CDR3 sequences, roughly 7.7% of which are singletons. This clonotype was seen a handful of times. What it binds is unknown. Study-level findings and limits: DPC sensitization left the count of TCRs above 1 in 1000 unchanged. Having alopecia, donors may respond immunologically unlike healthy people. Expanded TCRs produced significantly more large CDR3 similarity clusters than controls did.

The CDR3 is 17 residues long. Per germline, CDR1 SGHTA and CDR2 FQGNSA. J gave up 5 bases and V 1 base, and 8 bases lay outside the gene matches. The chain combines TRBV7-2 with TRBJ2-5, with TRBD1 identical over 12 bases. The source was whole blood, collected in connection with sensitization to the hapten diphenylcyclopropenone (DPC). This receptor was identified in a man younger than 35 with alopecia areata. Some clones in this sample may be carry-over from other donors' samples. The CDR3 bases are TGTGCCAGCAGCTTAGTGTACGGGACAGGGGGCACGGAGACCCAGTACTTC. It specifies CASSLVYGTGGTETQYF.